This T cell receptor (beta chain) stems from a study of T cells in Graves' hyperthyroidism and ophthalmopathy. Study findings and constraints: Among thyroid clonotypes expanded above 0.001, most also appeared in blood. Model output signaled ophthalmopathy a median around 6.9 months ahead of onset.

Amplification targeted TCR beta CDR3 regions from RNA transcripts. An initial round of RT-PCR targeting the TCR CDR3 relied on the HTBI primer set. TCRdb independently ran MiXCR on the multiplex PCR reads; one entry per CDR3 protein. Of hundreds of thousands of distinct CDR3 sequences in the sample, approximately 36% were seen once. The CDR3 is 19 amino acids. From germline, CDR1 is SGHTA and CDR2 FQGTGA. V dropped 2 bases and J dropped 0; count of bases not matched to a gene: 8. This clonotype showed up just a few times. Its antigen is not known. Orbital computed tomography and thyroid ultrasound, together with serum TRAb and thyroxine and clinical symptoms, were used for diagnoses.

The chain couples TRBV7-3 to TRBJ2-3, with 13 bases aligning to TRBD2. This TCR derives from a middle-aged woman with Graves' hyperthyroidism. Specimen: blood. The CDR3 sequence is CASSLPWTSGSPSTDTQYF. In DNA form, the CDR3 reads TGTGCCAGCAGCTTACCCTGGACTAGCGGGAGTCCTAGCACAGATACGCAGTATTTT.